Each of the 15 T cell receptor beta chains below was sequenced from the same sample in a study of T cell responses to AZD1222 COVID-19 vaccine. Data came from immunoSEQ multiplex PCR; TCRdb stores just in-frame clones and leaves some out. The table lists under 150,000 clones, roughly 93% of them singletons. Sample: peripheral blood, taken 28 days after the second AZD1222 dose. The receptors originated from an adult who received the AZD1222 COVID-19 vaccine.

The chain's CDR3 is CASRQGQGSPLHF. CDR3 nucleotide sequence: TGTGCCAGCAGACAAGGACAGGGTTCACCCCTCCACTTT. The V call is TRBV6-5, the J call TRBJ1-6, with 8 bases lining up with TRBD1. This CDR3 region has 13 residues. CDR1 and CDR2 (germline): MNHEY, SVGAGI. Trimming removed 6 bases from V and 9 bases from J; junction bases left unmatched: 4.

The rearrangement uses TRBV3-1 (or the pseudogene TRBV3-2) and TRBJ2-5, with D possibly matching TRBD1 (6 bases). This CDR3 region has 13 residues. Trimming pared 4 bases from V and 5 bases from J, leaving 11 bases between. Looked up from germline, CDR1 is LGHDT and CDR2 is YNNKEL (reference sequence). In DNA form, the CDR3 reads TGTGCCAGCAGCCGGCTCACAGGGGAGACCCAGTACTTC. This codes for CASSRLTGETQYF.

The chain is built from TRBV5-8 and TRBJ2-7; tentative D call: TRBD2 (7 bases). Germline V gives CDR1 SGHTS, CDR2 YDEGEE. V shed 7 bases and J shed 2 bases, with 28 bases lying between them. This CDR3 spans 18 amino acids. The DNA of the CDR3 is TGTGCCAGCCACGGGGGGCTGGGGGACTGGGTGGAGGCCTACGAGCAGTACTTC. This gives the protein CASHGGLGDWVEAYEQYF.

This chain joins TRBV11-1 and TRBJ2-7; TRBD2 matches 13 bases. The CDR3 contains 16 residues. V dropped 1 base and J dropped 2; count of bases not matched to a gene: 2. Germline lookup yields CDR1 SGHAT and CDR2 FQDESV (reference sequence). The CDR3 spells CASSLGGLAGTYEQYF. The CDR3 DNA follows: TGTGCCAGCAGCTTAGGGGGACTAGCGGGAACCTACGAGCAGTACTTC.

The rearrangement links TRBV7-2 to TRBJ2-3; perhaps TRBD2 as D (5 bases). The CDR3 covers 13 residues. The germline V gene encodes CDR1 SGHTA and CDR2 FQGNSA. Trimming cost V 1 base and J 4 bases, with 6 bases left between them. CDR3 DNA sequence: TGTGCCAGCAGCTTAGTCGGGGCAGATACGCAGTATTTT. This translates into CASSLVGADTQYF.

Worth noting for this clone: This specimen includes other DNA sequences encoding the same CDR3. The genes are TRBV6-5 and TRBJ1-2, with TRBD1 identical over 8 bases. This CDR3 spans 14 amino acids. J gave up 2 bases and V 5 bases, and 4 bases lay outside the gene matches. Germline V gives CDR1 MNHEY, CDR2 SVGAGI. As DNA, the CDR3 is TGTGCCAGCAGTCTACGACAGGGGAACTATGGCTACACCTTC. Encoded protein: CASSLRQGNYGYTF.

The chain has TRBV9 and TRBJ1-1; D is possibly TRBD1 (6 bases). The CDR3 spans 14 residues. The germline V gene encodes CDR1 SGDLS and CDR2 YYNGEE. V lost 4 bases and J 0 bases, leaving 10 bases between the germline ends. CDR3 protein: CASSPGDLNTEAFF. CDR3 DNA sequence: TGTGCCAGCAGCCCAGGGGATCTGAACACTGAAGCTTTCTTT. The full variable domain, with the rest looked up from reference TRBV9 and TRBJ1-1, is DSGVTQTPKHLITATGQRVTLRCSPRSGDLSVYWYQQSLDQGLQFLIQYYNGEERAKGNILERFSAQQFPDLHSELNLSSLELGDSALYFCASSPGDLNTEAFFGQGTRLTVV.

The chain joins TRBV5-1 to TRBJ1-5; TRBD1 agrees at 8 bases. Unmatched junction bases numbered 3, after V lost 5 bases and J lost 2 bases. CDR3 length equals 14 residues. Germline V CDR1 and CDR2: SGHRS, YFSETQ. CDR3 sequence (DNA): TGCGCCAGCAGTCAACAGGGGGGCAATCAGCCCCAGCATTTT. Protein product: CASSQQGGNQPQHF.

The V call is TRBV5-1, the J call TRBJ1-6; D call uncertain. Germline lookup yields CDR1 SGHRS and CDR2 YFSETQ. This CDR3 has 15 amino acids. Trimming removed 0 bases from V and 10 bases from J, with 14 bases in between. The CDR3 protein is CASSLEQSGKSPLHF. CDR3 DNA: TGCGCCAGCAGCTTGGAACAGTCGGGCAAATCACCCCTCCACTTT. The variable domain in full, completed from reference TRBV5-1 and TRBJ1-6, reads KAGVTQTPRYLIKTRGQQVTLSCSPISGHRSVSWYQQTPGQGLQFLFEYFSETQRNKGNFPGRFSGRQFSNSRSEMNVSTLELGDSALYLCASSLEQSGKSPLHFGNGTRLTVT.

The chain has TRBV27 and TRBJ1-6; D call uncertain. Germline CDR1 and CDR2: MNHEY and SMNVEV (reference sequence). The CDR3 totals 13 residues. V lost 7 bases to trimming and J lost 7 bases, with 11 bases between them. The CDR3 DNA reads as TGTGCCAGCAAAAGCACAGAAAATTCACCCCTCCACTTT. This gives the protein CASKSTENSPLHF.

This CDR3 is CASSSGQGYGYTF. CDR3 DNA sequence: TGTGCCAGTAGTAGCGGACAGGGTTATGGCTACACCTTC. This chain links TRBV19 with TRBJ1-2; 8 bases map to TRBD1. Germline V CDR1 and CDR2: LNHDA, SQIVND (reference sequence). This CDR3 is 13 amino acids long. The V segment lost 4 bases and the J segment 5 bases; nucleotides outside the gene matches: 3. The full variable domain, completed using reference TRBV19 and TRBJ1-2, is DGGITQSPKYLFRKEGQNVTLSCEQNLNHDAMYWYRQDPGQGLRLIYYSQIVNDFQKGDIAEGYSVSREKKESFPLTVTSAQKNPTAFYLCASSSGQGYGYTFGSGTRLTVV.

This rearrangement joins TRBV5-1 to TRBJ1-3; D is possibly TRBD1 (5 bases). The CDR3 extends over 16 amino acids. V lost 4 bases and J lost 0, with 14 bases in between. The germline V gene has CDR1 SGHRS and CDR2 YFSETQ. For the CDR3, the DNA is TGCGCCAGCAGCGTGACAGTACTAACCTCTGGAAACACCATATATTTT. It specifies CASSVTVLTSGNTIYF. Full variable domain (rest looked up from reference TRBV5-1 and TRBJ1-3): KAGVTQTPRYLIKTRGQQVTLSCSPISGHRSVSWYQQTPGQGLQFLFEYFSETQRNKGNFPGRFSGRQFSNSRSEMNVSTLELGDSALYLCASSVTVLTSGNTIYFGEGSWLTVV.

This CDR3 is CASSILGQDYGYTF. CDR3 sequence (DNA): TGTGCCAGTAGTATACTGGGGCAGGACTATGGCTACACCTTC. This chain joins TRBV19 and TRBJ1-2; D might be TRBD1 (5 bases). This CDR3 region has 14 residues. Germline-derived CDR1 and CDR2 are LNHDA and SQIVND (reference sequence). V was trimmed by 2 bases and J by 3 bases, leaving 10 bases between them.

The rearrangement uses TRBV29-1 and TRBJ1-1; D is ambiguous. The V gene lost 4 bases and the J gene lost 0 bases, with 9 bases spanning the gap. This CDR3 comprises 13 residues. Germline lookup yields CDR1 SQVTM and CDR2 ANQGSEA. Here the CDR3 reads CSVVGGLNTEAFF. In DNA, the CDR3 is TGCAGCGTTGTCGGCGGTTTGAACACTGAAGCTTTCTTT.

J is TRBJ2-7 and V is TRBV7-9, with TRBD2 identical over 10 bases. The CDR3 consists of 15 residues. Losses at the gene ends were 3 bases for V and 0 bases for J; bases not matched to a gene: 2. CDR1 is SEHNR and CDR2 is FQNEAQ in the germline V gene (reference sequence). DNA of the CDR3: TGTGCCAGCAGCTTTCCTAGCGGGAGCTCCTACGAGCAGTACTTC. Its translation: CASSFPSGSSYEQYF.